This TCR beta chain was retrieved from a study of blood T cells in healthy people across ages. Whole-study findings and limits: CMV status of donors was not determined, possibly confounding expanded clonotype changes. Since the PBMCs were unsorted, naive and antigen-experienced cells could not be conclusively compared.

Germline CDR1 is MGHRA and CDR2 is YSYEKL. Trimming removed 6 bases at V and 0 bases at J, with 11 bases between. The CDR3 covers 15 residues. Details on this clonotype: Its antigen is not identified.

Isolating PBMCs gave at least 6 million of these cells per sample. PCR was performed a second time for about 7 to 12 cycles using a sample-barcoded 5' primer and a J-beta primer mix. TCRdb called the 5' RACE reads again in MiXCR, with one record for every CDR3 protein. This sample has around 1.5 million distinct CDR3 sequences; roughly 40% occur once, and the top ten carry 7% to 9.5%. The V and J genes are TRBV4-1 and TRBJ2-2; D is uncertain. The sequencing sample was made of blood. The sequence was collected from a woman between 18 and 29 years old in good health. CDR3 protein: CASRPTDTNTGELFF. CDR3 coding DNA: TGCGCCAGCAGGCCCACAGATACGAACACCGGGGAGCTGTTTTTT.